These T cell receptor beta chains were read from a single sample in a study of OX40 agonist ivuxolimab in advanced cancers. Measured with immunoSEQ multiplex PCR; TCRdb has only the in-frame clones, and not every one. The sample lists roughly 66,000 clones, 87% occurring once. Sequenced here: CD4+ or CD8+ T cells sorted from blood, sampled in a trial of the OX40 agonist ivuxolimab. These receptors came from an adult with an advanced solid tumor such as melanoma, head and neck, liver or kidney cancer. Both conserved end residues are part of each CDR3. The D gene is left open where the match is weak. The size entry is marked missing in some rows and otherwise reads once, few, many or a size class.

clone size: -; J gene: TRBJ2-1; D gene: TRBD2; V gene: TRBV7-9; CDR3 protein: CASSLASGGLQFF; CDR3 DNA: TGTGCCAGCAGCTTAGCTAGCGGGGGGCTCCAGTTCTTC
clone size: -; J gene: TRBJ2-2; D gene: -; V gene: TRBV21-1; CDR3 protein: CASSPTPAGGRTGELFF; CDR3 DNA: TGTGCCAGCAGCCCTACCCCAGCGGGAGGGCGCACCGGGGAGCTGTTTTTT
clone size: -; J gene: TRBJ1-1; D gene: -; V gene: TRBV19; CDR3 protein: CASGGVRGTEAFF; CDR3 DNA: TGTGCCAGTGGGGGGGTTAGGGGCACTGAAGCTTTCTTT
clone size: -; J gene: TRBJ2-2; D gene: TRBD1; V gene: TRBV4-1; CDR3 protein: CASSLGTGATGELFF; CDR3 DNA: TGCGCCAGCTCCCTCGGGACAGGGGCAACCGGGGAGCTGTTTTTT
clone size: -; J gene: TRBJ2-1; D gene: -; V gene: TRBV5-5; CDR3 protein: CASSLTRAASSYNEQFF; CDR3 DNA: TGTGCCAGCAGCTTAACCCGGGCCGCAAGCTCCTACAATGAGCAGTTCTTC
clone size: -; J gene: TRBJ2-3; D gene: -; V gene: TRBV6-5; CDR3 protein: CASSYSAGRQDTQYF; CDR3 DNA: TGTGCCAGCAGTTACTCGGCGGGGCGGCAAGATACGCAGTATTTT
clone size: -; J gene: TRBJ1-1; D gene: -; V gene: TRBV19; CDR3 protein: CASRPTLGRKGFMNTEAFF; CDR3 DNA: TGTGCCAGTAGACCGACACTTGGACGAAAGGGATTTATGAACACTGAAGCTTTCTTT
clone size: -; J gene: TRBJ2-5; D gene: TRBD1; V gene: TRBV29-1; CDR3 protein: CSESTGGQETQYF; CDR3 DNA: TGCAGCGAGTCGACAGGGGGCCAAGAGACCCAGTACTTC
clone size: -; J gene: TRBJ1-1; D gene: -; V gene: TRBV6-6; CDR3 protein: CASRYEGTTEAFF; CDR3 DNA: TGTGCCAGCAGGTATGAGGGGACCACTGAAGCTTTCTTT
clone size: -; J gene: TRBJ2-1; D gene: TRBD2; V gene: TRBV4-3; CDR3 protein: CASSQVVLAGYNEQFF; CDR3 DNA: TGCGCCAGCAGCCAAGTCGTTCTAGCGGGATACAATGAGCAGTTCTTC
clone size: -; J gene: TRBJ1-2; D gene: -; V gene: TRBV28; CDR3 protein: CASSLVVGNYGYTF; CDR3 DNA: TGTGCCAGCAGTTTAGTAGTGGGTAACTATGGCTACACCTTC
clone size: few; J gene: TRBJ2-2; D gene: -; V gene: TRBV9; CDR3 protein: CASSVRGAGELFF; CDR3 DNA: TGTGCCAGCAGCGTACGAGGAGCCGGGGAGCTGTTTTTT
clone size: -; J gene: TRBJ2-7; D gene: TRBD1; V gene: TRBV9; CDR3 protein: CASSVGDRGPYEQYF; CDR3 DNA: TGTGCCAGCAGCGTAGGGGACAGGGGGCCCTACGAGCAGTACTTC
clone size: -; J gene: TRBJ1-4; D gene: TRBD1; V gene: TRBV2; CDR3 protein: CASDTGGTNEKLFF; CDR3 DNA: TGTGCCAGCGATACAGGGGGCACTAATGAAAAACTGTTTTTT
clone size: once; J gene: TRBJ1-1; D gene: -; V gene: TRBV25-1; CDR3 protein: CASSESGTPGRTEAFF; CDR3 DNA: TGTGCCAGCAGTGAATCCGGGACACCCGGTAGGACTGAAGCTTTCTTT
clone size: -; J gene: TRBJ2-7; D gene: -; V gene: TRBV7-2; CDR3 protein: CASSPSRKEQYF; CDR3 DNA: TGTGCCAGCAGCCCCTCTCGGAAAGAGCAGTACTTC
clone size: -; J gene: TRBJ2-7; D gene: -; V gene: TRBV7-6; CDR3 protein: CASSLNRAYEQYF; CDR3 DNA: TGTGCCAGCAGCTTGAACAGGGCCTACGAGCAGTACTTC
clone size: -; J gene: TRBJ2-2; D gene: TRBD2; V gene: TRBV7-6; CDR3 protein: CASSLVLAGTGELFF; CDR3 DNA: TGTGCCAGCAGCTTAGTACTAGCGGGGACCGGGGAGCTGTTTTTT
clone size: -; J gene: TRBJ2-1; D gene: -; V gene: TRBV28; CDR3 protein: CASSLTTREQFF; CDR3 DNA: TGTGCCAGCAGTTTGACGACACGGGAGCAGTTCTTC
clone size: -; J gene: TRBJ2-1; D gene: TRBD2; V gene: TRBV7-6; CDR3 protein: CASSLTIGLAGNNEQFF; CDR3 DNA: TGTGCCAGCAGCTTAACGATCGGACTAGCGGGTAACAATGAGCAGTTCTTC
clone size: -; J gene: TRBJ1-2; D gene: TRBD1; V gene: TRBV4-1; CDR3 protein: CASSGFGQGASNYGYTF; CDR3 DNA: TGCGCCAGCAGCGGTTTTGGACAGGGAGCTTCGAACTATGGCTACACCTTC
clone size: few; J gene: TRBJ2-5; D gene: -; V gene: TRBV6-5; CDR3 protein: CASSYLAPGSTQYF; CDR3 DNA: TGTGCCAGCAGTTACCTCGCCCCGGGATCGACCCAGTACTTC
clone size: few; J gene: TRBJ2-1; D gene: -; V gene: TRBV9; CDR3 protein: CASSVGELTNEQFF; CDR3 DNA: TGTGCCAGCAGCGTAGGTGAACTTACCAATGAGCAGTTCTTC
clone size: few; J gene: TRBJ2-5; D gene: TRBD2; V gene: TRBV7-9; CDR3 protein: CASSSRLADKETQYF; CDR3 DNA: TGTGCCAGCAGCTCCCGACTAGCGGACAAAGAGACCCAGTACTTC
clone size: -; J gene: TRBJ2-7; D gene: TRBD1; V gene: TRBV7-2; CDR3 protein: CASSFGQGNSYEQYF; CDR3 DNA: TGTGCCAGCAGCTTCGGACAGGGGAACTCCTACGAGCAGTACTTC
clone size: -; J gene: TRBJ2-1; D gene: -; V gene: TRBV30; CDR3 protein: CAWSVRSNEQFF; CDR3 DNA: TGTGCCTGGAGTGTGCGTTCGAATGAGCAGTTCTTC
clone size: -; J gene: TRBJ2-7; D gene: TRBD1; V gene: TRBV7-9; CDR3 protein: CASSTGGAYEQYF; CDR3 DNA: TGTGCCAGCAGCACAGGGGGAGCCTACGAGCAGTACTTC
clone size: -; J gene: TRBJ2-5; D gene: -; V gene: TRBV5-1; CDR3 protein: CATGRGGEQETQYF; CDR3 DNA: TGCGCCACAGGCCGCGGCGGGGAACAAGAGACCCAGTACTTC
clone size: -; J gene: TRBJ1-4; D gene: -; V gene: TRBV20-1; CDR3 protein: CSGERNEKLFF; CDR3 DNA: TGCAGTGGAGAGCGTAATGAAAAACTGTTTTTT
clone size: -; J gene: TRBJ2-2; D gene: -; V gene: TRBV7-2; CDR3 protein: CASSLDTGELFF; CDR3 DNA: TGTGCCAGCAGCTTAGACACCGGGGAGCTGTTTTTT
clone size: once; J gene: TRBJ1-5; D gene: TRBD1; V gene: TRBV6-6; CDR3 protein: CASTTTQGGVQPQHF; CDR3 DNA: TGTGCCAGCACCACGACACAGGGGGGTGTTCAGCCCCAGCATTTT
clone size: -; J gene: TRBJ1-5; D gene: -; V gene: TRBV2; CDR3 protein: CASRKQSDSANQPQHF; CDR3 DNA: TGTGCCAGCAGGAAACAGTCCGACAGTGCAAATCAGCCCCAGCATTTT
clone size: -; J gene: TRBJ1-1; D gene: -; V gene: TRBV29-1; CDR3 protein: CSVDLGGNTEAFF; CDR3 DNA: TGCAGCGTTGATCTGGGGGGGAACACTGAAGCTTTCTTT
clone size: -; J gene: TRBJ2-5; D gene: -; V gene: TRBV14; CDR3 protein: CASSQVHRSGETQYF; CDR3 DNA: TGTGCCAGCAGCCAAGTTCATCGGAGCGGAGAGACCCAGTACTTC
clone size: -; J gene: TRBJ2-1; D gene: -; V gene: TRBV11-2; CDR3 protein: CASSANRVNEQFF; CDR3 DNA: TGTGCCAGCAGCGCCAACAGGGTGAATGAGCAGTTCTTC
clone size: -; J gene: TRBJ2-7; D gene: TRBD1; V gene: TRBV11-2; CDR3 protein: CASSWGQDTYEQYF; CDR3 DNA: TGTGCCAGCAGCTGGGGACAGGACACCTACGAGCAGTACTTC
clone size: -; J gene: TRBJ2-7; D gene: -; V gene: TRBV28; CDR3 protein: CASSLWPALYEQYF; CDR3 DNA: TGTGCCAGCAGTTTATGGCCAGCTCTCTACGAGCAGTACTTC
clone size: -; J gene: TRBJ1-3; D gene: -; V gene: TRBV18; CDR3 protein: CASSPVDSASGNTIYF; CDR3 DNA: TGTGCCAGCTCACCCGTGGACTCCGCCTCTGGAAACACCATATATTTT
clone size: -; J gene: TRBJ2-5; D gene: TRBD1; V gene: TRBV19; CDR3 protein: CASSRDRQETQYF; CDR3 DNA: TGTGCCAGTAGTAGGGACAGACAAGAGACCCAGTACTTC
clone size: -; J gene: TRBJ2-1; D gene: -; V gene: TRBV5-1; CDR3 protein: CASSWLSSGNEQFF; CDR3 DNA: TGCGCCAGCAGCTGGCTGAGTAGCGGCAATGAGCAGTTCTTC
clone size: -; J gene: TRBJ1-2; D gene: -; V gene: TRBV5-6; CDR3 protein: CASSQGRIYGYTF; CDR3 DNA: TGTGCCAGCAGTCAAGGACGGATCTATGGCTACACCTTC
clone size: -; J gene: TRBJ2-1; D gene: TRBD1; V gene: TRBV18; CDR3 protein: CASSPFSGTGFGLGNEQFF; CDR3 DNA: TGTGCCAGCTCACCATTCTCCGGGACAGGGTTTGGTCTTGGCAATGAGCAGTTCTTC
clone size: -; J gene: TRBJ1-3; D gene: -; V gene: TRBV7-8; CDR3 protein: CASSLNRASGNTIYF; CDR3 DNA: TGTGCCAGCAGCTTAAACAGAGCCTCTGGAAACACCATATATTTT
clone size: -; J gene: TRBJ1-5; D gene: -; V gene: TRBV19; CDR3 protein: CASRLGRNQPQHF; CDR3 DNA: TGTGCCAGTAGACTGGGGAGGAATCAGCCCCAGCATTTT
clone size: -; J gene: TRBJ2-7; D gene: -; V gene: TRBV19; CDR3 protein: CASSTPRTNHEQYF; CDR3 DNA: TGTGCCAGTAGTACCCCCCGAACAAACCACGAGCAGTACTTC
clone size: -; J gene: TRBJ1-5; D gene: -; V gene: TRBV6-5; CDR3 protein: CASRNNLNQPQHF; CDR3 DNA: TGTGCCAGCAGAAATAATTTAAATCAGCCCCAGCATTTT
clone size: once; J gene: TRBJ2-7; D gene: TRBD2; V gene: TRBV9; CDR3 protein: CASSSGASYEQYF; CDR3 DNA: TGTGCCAGCAGCAGCGGGGCCTCCTACGAGCAGTACTTC
clone size: -; J gene: TRBJ2-3; D gene: TRBD2; V gene: TRBV7-6; CDR3 protein: CASSSQAGGFRTQYF; CDR3 DNA: TGTGCCAGCAGCTCCCAGGCGGGAGGGTTCAGAACGCAGTATTTT
clone size: once; J gene: TRBJ2-3; D gene: TRBD2; V gene: TRBV9; CDR3 protein: CASSSGIGGLAGFSDTQYF; CDR3 DNA: TGTGCCAGCAGCTCTGGTATCGGGGGTCTAGCGGGGTTTTCAGATACGCAGTATTTT
clone size: once; J gene: TRBJ2-7; D gene: TRBD1; V gene: TRBV6-5; CDR3 protein: CASSYDRGIPYEQYF; CDR3 DNA: TGTGCCAGCAGTTACGACAGGGGGATTCCCTACGAGCAGTACTTC
clone size: -; J gene: TRBJ2-5; D gene: -; V gene: TRBV6-6; CDR3 protein: CASSRRNQETQYF; CDR3 DNA: TGTGCCAGCAGTAGACGGAACCAAGAGACCCAGTACTTC
clone size: -; J gene: TRBJ2-7; D gene: -; V gene: TRBV21-1; CDR3 protein: CASSKVPVLTEQYF; CDR3 DNA: TGTGCCAGCAGCAAAGTGCCTGTCCTGACCGAGCAGTACTTC
clone size: -; J gene: TRBJ1-2; D gene: TRBD1; V gene: TRBV30; CDR3 protein: CAWKTGDNYGYTF; CDR3 DNA: TGTGCCTGGAAAACAGGGGATAACTATGGCTACACCTTC
clone size: -; J gene: TRBJ2-3; D gene: TRBD1; V gene: TRBV9; CDR3 protein: CASSVGQTTDTQYF; CDR3 DNA: TGTGCCAGCAGCGTGGGACAGACCACAGATACGCAGTATTTT
clone size: -; J gene: TRBJ1-4; D gene: -; V gene: TRBV27; CDR3 protein: CASSRAGLEEKLFF; CDR3 DNA: TGTGCCAGCAGCCGCGCGGGGCTTGAAGAAAAACTGTTTTTT
clone size: -; J gene: TRBJ2-7; D gene: TRBD2; V gene: TRBV2; CDR3 protein: CASSEFGLAGEDEQYF; CDR3 DNA: TGTGCCAGCAGTGAATTCGGACTAGCGGGAGAAGACGAGCAGTACTTC
clone size: -; J gene: TRBJ1-1; D gene: TRBD1; V gene: TRBV2; CDR3 protein: CASRQGDVSTEAFF; CDR3 DNA: TGTGCCAGTAGACAGGGGGATGTAAGCACTGAAGCTTTCTTT